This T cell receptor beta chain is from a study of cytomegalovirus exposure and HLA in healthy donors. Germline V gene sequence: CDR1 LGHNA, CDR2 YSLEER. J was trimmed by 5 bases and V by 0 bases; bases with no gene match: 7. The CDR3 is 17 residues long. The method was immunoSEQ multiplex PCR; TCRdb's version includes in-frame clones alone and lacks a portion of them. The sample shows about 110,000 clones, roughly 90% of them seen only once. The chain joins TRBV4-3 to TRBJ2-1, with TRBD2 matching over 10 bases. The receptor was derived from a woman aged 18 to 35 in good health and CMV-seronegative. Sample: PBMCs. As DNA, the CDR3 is TGCGCCAGCAGCCAAGAGCTGACTAGCGGGCCGGACAATGAGCAGTTCTTC. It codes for CASSQELTSGPDNEQFF.